This entry features one T cell receptor beta chain sequence. Between the trimmed V and J ends, which lost 4 bases and 8 bases, there was a span of 7 bases. CDR1 is MNHEY and CDR2 is SMNVEV in the germline V gene (reference sequence). The CDR3 has 11 residues. This entry comes from a study of blood T cell repertoires in COVID-19. Study context: The United States, Italy and Spain supplied acute and convalescent COVID-19 samples. Nucleic acid was either cDNA or gDNA, and it came from T cells, B-cell-depleted T cells, or PBMCs.

Methods used by the authors: By means of reference gene primer amplification, nucleated cell counts were estimated. Sequenced by immunoSEQ multiplex PCR; TCRdb stores in-frame clones only, minus some. The DNA was the basis for D and trimming; V, J and clone size are from that table. The sample consists of about 440,000 clones, roughly 89% of them appearing once. Sequences were obtained from peripheral blood. The chain recombines TRBV27 with TRBJ2-3; D is undetermined. This clonotype was obtained from a woman aged 25 to 39 with acute or convalescent COVID-19. CDR3 coding DNA: TGTGCCAGCAGTTCCTCAGTTACGCAGTATTTT. Translated: CASSSSVTQYF.